A single sample gave rise to the 13 T cell receptor beta chains below, sequenced in a study of cytomegalovirus exposure and HLA in healthy donors. The PCR used 60 Vbeta and 13 Jbeta primers. The assay was immunoSEQ multiplex PCR, and TCRdb's table has in-frame clones only and misses some. The repertoire holds roughly 130,000 clones, with approximately 80% as singletons. The sample consisted of PBMCs. Receptors originate from a girl aged 2-9 years in good health and CMV-seronegative.

The chain links TRBV27 to TRBJ2-7; 8 bases agree with TRBD1. J lost 4 bases, V lost 4 bases, and 3 bases had no gene match. The CDR3 loop spans 13 amino acids. Germline CDR1 is MNHEY and CDR2 is SMNVEV (reference sequence). This chain's CDR3 is CASSYGQGYEQYF. The CDR3 bases are TGTGCCAGCAGTTACGGACAGGGTTACGAGCAGTACTTC.

The chain joins TRBV19 to TRBJ1-5; D may be TRBD1 (5 bases). Trimming stripped 9 bases from V and 2 bases from J, with 14 bases between. In germline, CDR1 is LNHDA, CDR2 SQIVND (reference sequence). The CDR3 contains 14 residues. CDR3 region: CASAAGGGNQPQHF. The CDR3 nucleotides read TGTGCCAGCGCGGCAGGAGGGGGCAATCAGCCCCAGCATTTT.

The gene calls are TRBV6-1 and TRBJ1-5, with a tentative D call TRBD1 (6 bases). Germline assignment: CDR1 MNHNS and CDR2 SASEGT. This CDR3 is 14 amino acids long. Deletions cut 5 bases from V and 4 bases from J, with 12 bases between. As DNA, the CDR3 is TGTGCCAGCAGTCCGGGACATCCTAATCAGCCCCAGCATTTT. As protein: CASSPGHPNQPQHF.

The chain has TRBV30 and TRBJ1-2, with D unresolved. The germline V and J ends were trimmed by 2 bases and 7 bases, with 17 bases remaining between them. Germline V gives CDR1 GTSNPN, CDR2 SVGIG (reference sequence). This CDR3 comprises 14 residues. The CDR3 nucleotides read TGTGCCTGGAGTCCTGAGGGCAACTTCCCTGGCTACACCTTC. Translated: CAWSPEGNFPGYTF.

The chain has TRBV27 and TRBJ1-1; 8 bases are shared with TRBD1. The ends lost 5 bases at V and 2 bases at J; junction bases unmatched: 4. The CDR3 sequence is 14 residues long. Germline V lookup: CDR1 MNHEY, CDR2 SMNVEV (reference sequence). CDR3 protein: CASSTGQGNTEAFF. CDR3 nucleotide sequence: TGTGCCAGCAGTACCGGACAGGGTAACACTGAAGCTTTCTTT.

This chain connects TRBV9 to TRBJ1-4; D is perhaps TRBD1 (6 bases). CDR1 is SGDLS, CDR2 YYNGEE, per germline. The CDR3 contains 14 residues. V dropped 4 bases and J dropped 3 bases, with 10 bases sitting between them. CDR3 nucleotide sequence: TGTGCCAGCAGCAGAGGGGGATCTAATGAAAAACTGTTTTTT. Its translation is CASSRGGSNEKLFF.

On this clone itself: Other DNA sequences in the same sample also yield this CDR3. The rearrangement links TRBV4-1 to TRBJ1-5; no clear D gene. Trimming cost V 5 bases and J 0 bases, with 5 bases left between them. This CDR3 is 13 amino acids long. Germline V gene lookup returns CDR1 MGHRA and CDR2 YSYEKL. The CDR3 DNA reads TGCGCCAGCAGCTCTTATAGCAATCAGCCCCAGCATTTT. The encoded protein is CASSSYSNQPQHF.

The chain links TRBV6-1 to TRBJ1-1; 9 nucleotides match TRBD1. The CDR3 has 15 residues. Germline loops: CDR1 MNHNS, CDR2 SASEGT. J gave up 0 bases and V 8 bases, and 7 bases lay outside the gene matches. The CDR3 DNA reads as TGTGCCAGCGGAAGACAGGGGGGAATGAACACTGAAGCTTTCTTT. Encoded protein: CASGRQGGMNTEAFF.

This clone was observed a handful of times. V is TRBV5-1 and J is TRBJ1-1; TRBD1 aligns across 9 bases. V shed 4 bases, J shed 1 base, and the junction held 2 bases outside the gene matches. The CDR3 sequence is 14 residues long. The germline V gene encodes CDR1 SGHRS and CDR2 YFSETQ. The CDR3 region has the DNA TGCGCCAGCAGCGAGGGACAGGGGAACACTGAAGCTTTCTTT. Encoded protein: CASSEGQGNTEAFF.

The chain couples TRBV29-1 to TRBJ2-7; 11 bases align to TRBD2. The J segment lost 1 base and the V segment lost 5 bases, leaving 7 bases of the junction unmatched. Germline lookup yields CDR1 SQVTM and CDR2 ANQGSEA. This CDR3 comprises 15 residues. The CDR3 nucleotides read TGCAGCGTTTTCAACCGACTAGCGGGGTCCTACGAGCAGTACTTC. It yields the protein CSVFNRLAGSYEQYF.

The chain links TRBV5-6 to TRBJ1-1; 8 bases fit TRBD1. CDR1 SGHDT and CDR2 YYEEEE come from the germline V gene. Unmatched junction bases numbered 7, after V lost 4 bases and J lost 2 bases. This CDR3 has 15 residues. The CDR3, as DNA: TGTGCCAGCAGCGGACTGACAGGGGAAAACACTGAAGCTTTCTTT. Protein product: CASSGLTGENTEAFF.

The V and J genes are TRBV5-4 and TRBJ1-1; TRBD1 might be the D (6 bases). The germline V gene encodes CDR1 SGHNT and CDR2 YYREEE (reference sequence). The CDR3 loop spans 14 amino acids. V was clipped by 0 bases and J by 2 bases, with 8 bases between them. The DNA for the CDR3 is TGTGCCAGCAGCTTGGACAGGGTTAACACTGAAGCTTTCTTT. Amino acids: CASSLDRVNTEAFF.

V is TRBV7-6 and J is TRBJ2-7; D perhaps matches TRBD2 (6 bases). V was shortened by 1 base and J by 4 bases, with 17 bases between the two germline ends. The CDR3 spans 16 residues. In germline, CDR1 is SGHVS, CDR2 FNYEAQ. The CDR3 bases are TGTGCCAGCAGCTTAGATCTCGGGGGACGTGGGTACGAGCAGTACTTC. As protein: CASSLDLGGRGYEQYF.